The 24 T cell receptor beta chains below come from one sample, sequenced in a study of blood T cell repertoires in COVID-19. The method was immunoSEQ multiplex PCR; TCRdb's version includes in-frame clones alone and lacks a portion of them. Of approximately 260,000 clones in the sample, approximately 89% are singletons; the top ten hold around 9.6%. Sequences were obtained from peripheral blood. The receptors originated from a woman aged 65 to 85 with COVID-19, enrolled during active disease.

The gene calls are TRBV6-4 and TRBJ2-7; D is unresolved. This CDR3 comprises 12 residues. Deletions cut 7 bases from V and 0 bases from J, with 7 bases between. CDR1 is MRHNA, CDR2 SNTAGT, per germline. CDR3 protein: CASIGGSYEQYF. The CDR3 DNA sequence: TGTGCCAGCATTGGCGGCTCCTACGAGCAGTACTTC.

This clone has only one observation. The V gene is TRBV28, the J gene TRBJ1-6; possibly TRBD1 for D (6 bases). V shed 11 bases and J shed 7 bases, with 12 bases lying between them. The CDR3 has 12 amino acids. In germline, CDR1 is MDHEN, CDR2 SYDVKM. The CDR3 here is CASRGGNSPLHF. The CDR3 bases are TGTGCCTCCAGGGGCGGCAATTCACCCCTCCACTTT.

V and J are TRBV27 and TRBJ1-3, with D unresolved. Trimming took off 10 bases at V and 5 bases at J, with 21 bases between the two ends. The length of the CDR3 is 15 residues. Germline V CDR1 and CDR2: MNHEY, SMNVEV (reference sequence). The CDR3 here is CATPSQDSGRNTIYF. The DNA of the CDR3 is TGTGCCACTCCCAGCCAGGACTCAGGTAGAAACACCATATATTTT.

This clone was detected only once. The chain joins TRBV3-1 (or the pseudogene TRBV3-2) to TRBJ2-7, with unresolved D. The CDR3 consists of 14 residues. CDR1 is LGHDT, CDR2 YNNKEL, per germline (reference sequence). V was clipped by 0 bases and J by 2 bases, with 8 bases between them. CDR3 in DNA: TGTGCCAGCAGCCAAGATAGACTTGCCTACGAGCAGTACTTC. Its translation is CASSQDRLAYEQYF.

The gene calls are TRBV27 and TRBJ2-7, with TRBD2 matching 7 bases. This CDR3 is 15 amino acids long. Unmatched junction bases numbered 8, after V lost 3 bases and J lost 3 bases. From germline, CDR1 is MNHEY and CDR2 SMNVEV (reference sequence). CDR3 residues: CASSLMGGIIYEQYF. The DNA for the CDR3 is TGTGCCAGCAGTTTGATGGGGGGGATTATCTACGAGCAGTACTTC.

The chain combines TRBV11-2 with TRBJ2-1; 8 bases match TRBD2. Losses at the gene ends were 3 bases for V and 4 bases for J; bases not matched to a gene: 14. CDR1 is SGHAT and CDR2 is FQNNGV in the germline V gene. The CDR3 sequence is 18 residues long. This chain's CDR3 is CASSFPGGRGTRYNEQFF. The DNA of the CDR3 is TGTGCCAGCAGCTTTCCGGGGGGTCGGGGGACTAGATACAATGAGCAGTTCTTC.

The chain carries TRBV30 and TRBJ1-3; a possible D gene is TRBD1 (5 bases). There are 16 residues in the CDR3. Germline loops: CDR1 GTSNPN, CDR2 SVGIG (reference sequence). Trimming stripped 4 bases from V and 0 bases from J, with 16 bases between. The CDR3 sequence: CAWINPRQFSGNTIYF. The CDR3 DNA follows: TGTGCCTGGATTAACCCTAGACAGTTCTCTGGAAACACCATATATTTT.

The chain employs TRBV20-1 and TRBJ1-1, with D uncertain. Trimming pared 5 bases from V and 8 bases from J, leaving 12 bases between. The CDR3 extends over 11 amino acids. Germline CDR1 DFQATT, CDR2 SNEGSKA (reference sequence). CDR3: CSARAVIEAFF. The DNA for the CDR3 is TGCAGTGCTCGTGCAGTTATAGAAGCTTTCTTT.

This clone has ten or more counts. This specimen includes other DNA sequences encoding the same CDR3. V is TRBV4-3 and J is TRBJ2-1; 8 bases agree with TRBD2. Germline trimming cut 1 base from V and 9 bases from J; bases unmatched to any gene: 8. Germline CDR1 LGHNA, CDR2 YSLEER. The CDR3 contains 15 residues. Written as DNA, the CDR3 is TGCGCCAGCAGCCAAGGCCCAGCGGGAGAATCTGAGCAGTTCTTC. Residues: CASSQGPAGESEQFF.

The chain joins TRBV2 to TRBJ2-7; 10 positions match TRBD1. Germline values: CDR1 SNHLY, CDR2 FYNNEI. The CDR3 totals 13 residues. V was pared by 6 bases and J by 2 bases, with 1 base of the junction left unmatched. CDR3 protein: CASRGTGAYEQYF. CDR3 DNA sequence: TGTGCCAGCAGGGGGACAGGGGCCTACGAGCAGTACTTC.

The chain links TRBV7-3 to TRBJ2-3; weak D call: TRBD2 (5 bases). Germline V gene sequence: CDR1 SGHTA, CDR2 FQGTGA. The CDR3 has 13 amino acids. With 2 bases removed from V and 4 bases from J, the gap between germline ends came to 7 bases. CDR3 amino acids: CASSLLASDTQYF. CDR3 sequence (DNA): TGTGCCAGCAGCTTACTAGCCTCAGATACGCAGTATTTT.

The V gene is TRBV28, the J gene TRBJ1-4, with 7 bases aligning to TRBD1. J was trimmed by 1 base and V by 7 bases; bases with no gene match: 0. This CDR3 has 13 amino acids. Germline loops: CDR1 MDHEN, CDR2 SYDVKM. This CDR3 reads CASTGGTNEKLFF. The CDR3 region has the DNA TGTGCCAGCACAGGGGGAACTAATGAAAAACTGTTTTTT.

The chain is built from TRBV7-3 and TRBJ2-5, with D uncertain. Germline-derived CDR1 and CDR2 are SGHTA and FQGTGA. The CDR3 length is 13 residues. Deletions cut 0 bases from V and 4 bases from J, with 6 bases between. CDR3 loop: CASSLTATETQYF. Here the CDR3 DNA reads TGTGCCAGCAGCTTAACAGCGACAGAGACCCAGTACTTC.

The sample holds a few counts of this clone. The chain recombines TRBV6-1 with TRBJ1-2; D is possibly TRBD1 (6 bases). The CDR3 spans 15 residues. V was clipped by 0 bases and J by 0 bases, with 8 bases between them. Germline CDR1 is MNHNS and CDR2 is SASEGT. CDR3 nucleotides: TGTGCCAGCAGTGAAGCTCGGACAGCTAACTATGGCTACACCTTC. Translated, it gives CASSEARTANYGYTF.

This clone was observed a few times. The chain carries TRBV29-1 and TRBJ2-1; D is possibly TRBD1 (6 bases). Germline-derived CDR1 and CDR2 are SQVTM and ANQGSEA. V shed 0 bases and J shed 0 bases, with 18 bases lying between them. The CDR3 extends over 18 amino acids. The CDR3 DNA reads as TGCAGCGTTGAAGATGCGGACAGTCCTTGGAGCTCCTACAATGAGCAGTTCTTC. This sequence encodes CSVEDADSPWSSYNEQFF.

This clone was counted a single time. The chain combines TRBV10-3 with TRBJ2-6; D is uncertain. The CDR3 contains 18 residues. Trimming left V 6 bases short and J 1 base short, with 19 bases between. Germline V gene lookup returns CDR1 ENHRY and CDR2 SYGVKD. The CDR3 loop reads CAISSQILQVSGANVLTF. The CDR3 region has the DNA TGTGCCATCAGCTCTCAAATTCTTCAGGTTTCTGGGGCCAACGTCCTGACTTTC.

The V and J genes are TRBV27 and TRBJ2-1, with TRBD1 matching 9 bases. V shed 5 bases and J 7 bases; nucleotides not matched to a gene: 18. This CDR3 is built from 18 residues. Germline CDR1 is MNHEY and CDR2 is SMNVEV (reference sequence). The CDR3 bases are TGTGCCAGCAGTCCGAGGACAGGGGTCCCGACTAGACGGAATGAGCAGTTCTTC. Amino acids: CASSPRTGVPTRRNEQFF.

This chain joins TRBV5-1 and TRBJ2-5; D perhaps matches TRBD2 (6 bases). Trimming took 2 bases from V and 4 from J, leaving 15 bases between them. The germline V gene has CDR1 SGHRS and CDR2 YFSETQ. The CDR3 runs 15 residues. CDR3 loop: CASSFGGGRRETQYF. The CDR3 DNA reads as TGCGCCAGCAGCTTCGGGGGAGGTAGGAGAGAGACCCAGTACTTC.

The chain couples TRBV29-1 to TRBJ2-1; possibly TRBD1 for D (5 bases). The germline V and J ends were trimmed by 6 bases and 2 bases, with 14 bases remaining between them. The CDR3 sequence is 14 residues long. Germline CDR1 reads SQVTM; CDR2 reads ANQGSEA. Here the CDR3 reads CSVRPGQAYNEQFF. The CDR3 DNA is TGCAGCGTCCGACCAGGGCAAGCCTACAATGAGCAGTTCTTC.

This clone was seen a few times. The chain is built from TRBV28 and TRBJ2-7; possible D gene TRBD1, 5 bases. V gave up 4 bases and J gave up 4 bases, with 14 bases separating them. This CDR3 spans 14 amino acids. Germline lookup yields CDR1 MDHEN and CDR2 SYDVKM. CDR3 DNA: TGTGCCAGCAGTTCCGCGTCAGGGTATTACGAGCAGTACTTC. It specifies CASSSASGYYEQYF.

The V call is TRBV10-3, the J call TRBJ1-1; D is unclear. Trimming left V 6 bases short and J 3 bases short, with 14 bases between. Per germline, CDR1 ENHRY and CDR2 SYGVKD. The CDR3 is 14 residues long. CDR3 bases: TGTGCCATCAGAACCCCGGCGGTGGACACTGAAGCTTTCTTT. Protein: CAIRTPAVDTEAFF.

The chain couples TRBV19 to TRBJ1-5; no clear D. This CDR3 spans 15 amino acids. Between the trimmed V and J ends, which lost 3 bases and 4 bases, there was a span of 13 bases. From germline, CDR1 is LNHDA and CDR2 SQIVND (reference sequence). CDR3 amino acids: CASSIFRGMNQPQHF. CDR3 DNA: TGTGCCAGTAGTATTTTCCGCGGAATGAATCAGCCCCAGCATTTT.

This clone was counted once. V usage is TRBV27 and J usage is TRBJ2-5; perhaps TRBD1 as D (6 bases). The CDR3 covers 13 residues. Germline V lookup: CDR1 MNHEY, CDR2 SMNVEV (reference sequence). Deletions cut 6 bases from V and 7 bases from J, with 15 bases between. CDR3 sequence (DNA): TGTGCCAGCAGCACTGGGGGCTGGAGGACCCAGTACTTC. Protein: CASSTGGWRTQYF.

The rearrangement uses TRBV12-3 or TRBV12-4 and TRBJ2-4; D may be TRBD1 (6 bases). With 6 bases removed from V and 10 bases from J, the gap between germline ends came to 10 bases. The CDR3 consists of 11 residues. The CDR3 coding sequence is TGTGCCAGCAGGCAGCAGGGGATTCAGTACTTC. Translated, it gives CASRQQGIQYF.